Following are 25 T cell receptor beta chains from one sample sequenced in a study of shared clonotypes between healthy human individuals. The assay was immunoSEQ multiplex PCR, and TCRdb's table has in-frame clones only and misses some. The data show roughly 2.6 million clones, with 90% to 95% seen just once and 0.13% to 0.15% held by the top ten. The sequenced sample consisted of naive CD4+ T cells sorted from blood. Described subset: CD45RA+ positively selected. These receptors originate from a man between 18 and 29 years old in good health.

J is TRBJ1-3 and V is TRBV6-5; D gene ambiguous. CDR1 and CDR2 from the germline V gene are MNHEY and SVGAGI. The CDR3 spans 12 residues. V lost 6 bases to trimming and J lost 4 bases, with 7 bases between them. CDR3 coding DNA: TGTGCCAGCAGCTCTAAGGGAAACACCATATATTTT. Protein product: CASSSKGNTIYF.

This chain uses TRBV11-2 with TRBJ2-7; 8 bases are shared with TRBD1. The CDR3 runs 14 residues. Germline values: CDR1 SGHAT, CDR2 FQNNGV. V lost 5 bases to trimming and J lost 7 bases; unmatched junction nucleotides: 10. As DNA, the CDR3 is TGTGCCAGCAGCATCGGACAGGGTTTAGGGGAGCAGTACTTC. It translates to CASSIGQGLGEQYF.

Concerning this clone itself: Different DNA sequences within this sample yield the same CDR3. CDR3 nucleotides: TGTGCCAGCTCACTAAGAACCGGGGAGCTGTTTTTT. Amino acid sequence: CASSLRTGELFF. V gene TRBV18 combines with J gene TRBJ2-2; the D is unclear. Germline V gives CDR1 KGHSH, CDR2 LQKENI. With 4 bases removed from V and 5 bases from J, the gap between germline ends came to 5 bases. This CDR3 contains 12 residues.

The J gene is TRBJ2-1, the V gene TRBV6-6; D not certain. There are 16 residues in the CDR3. Germline V lookup: CDR1 MNHNY, CDR2 SVGAGI (reference sequence). Deletions cut 6 bases from V and 5 bases from J, with 20 bases between. CDR3 region: CASSPLPRQANNEQFF. The CDR3 DNA reads TGTGCCAGCAGCCCCCTCCCGCGGCAGGCCAACAATGAGCAGTTCTTC.

Concerning this clone itself: The same CDR3 is also encoded by other DNA sequences in this sample. V gene TRBV7-2 combines with J gene TRBJ1-2; D remains ambiguous. This CDR3 is 11 amino acids long. Germline assignment: CDR1 SGHTA and CDR2 FQGNSA. Trimming left V 1 base short and J 5 bases short, with 2 bases between. Here the CDR3 DNA reads TGTGCCAGCAGCTTAGATTATGGCTACACCTTC. Translation: CASSLDYGYTF.

This chain joins TRBV6-1 and TRBJ1-2; D possibly corresponds to TRBD1 (5 bases). Germline V gene data show CDR1 as MNHNS and CDR2 as SASEGT. This CDR3 is 15 amino acids long. V gave up 0 bases and J gave up 3 bases, with 11 bases separating them. The CDR3 nucleotides are TGTGCCAGCAGTGAAGCCCAGGGACCCTACTATGGCTACACCTTC. This encodes CASSEAQGPYYGYTF.

The chain carries TRBV10-3 and TRBJ2-2, with TRBD1 matching over 7 bases. V was pared by 11 bases and J by 7 bases, with 4 bases of the junction left unmatched. This CDR3 has 11 amino acids. CDR1 is ENHRY, CDR2 SYGVKD, per germline. The CDR3 sequence: CAARTGGELFF. DNA for the CDR3: TGTGCCGCCCGGACAGGCGGGGAGCTGTTTTTT.

This rearrangement joins TRBV7-6 to TRBJ2-5; unclear D gene. The length of the CDR3 is 15 residues. Trimming pared 5 bases from V and 1 base from J, leaving 14 bases between. Germline V gives CDR1 SGHVS, CDR2 FNYEAQ. The CDR3 DNA follows: TGTGCCAGCAGCCCCCTCCACGGAATCCAAGAGACCCAGTACTTC. It translates to CASSPLHGIQETQYF.

The gene calls are TRBV11-2 and TRBJ2-5, with unresolved D. The CDR3 consists of 11 residues. Trimming shortened V by 3 bases and J by 4 bases, and 3 bases separated the two germline ends. Per the germline V gene, CDR1 is SGHAT and CDR2 is FQNNGV. CDR3 protein: CASSFSETQYF. In DNA form, the CDR3 reads TGTGCCAGCAGCTTTTCAGAGACCCAGTACTTC.

CDR3: CSVRIQHTDTQYF. The CDR3 bases are TGCAGCGTTCGAATCCAGCATACAGATACGCAGTATTTT. The chain combines TRBV29-1 with TRBJ2-3; D remains ambiguous. CDR1 SQVTM and CDR2 ANQGSEA come from the germline V gene. The CDR3 has 13 amino acids. V lost 5 bases, J lost 3 bases, and 12 bases lay in between.

The V call is TRBV29-1, the J call TRBJ2-2; 7 bases fit TRBD1. Looked up from germline, CDR1 is SQVTM and CDR2 is ANQGSEA. The CDR3 length is 15 residues. J was trimmed by 6 bases and V by 6 bases; bases with no gene match: 13. The CDR3 loop is CSVTPGQTLPGELFF. The DNA for the CDR3 is TGCAGCGTAACGCCGGGACAGACCCTCCCCGGGGAGCTGTTTTTT.

The CDR3 loop is CASSLPGGQMDTQYF. The CDR3 DNA sequence: TGTGCCAGCAGCTTACCGGGGGGCCAAATGGATACGCAGTATTTT. V usage is TRBV5-4 and J usage is TRBJ2-3, with D perhaps TRBD2 (7 bases). The length of the CDR3 is 15 residues. Trimming cost V 2 bases and J 6 bases, with 16 bases left between them. Germline V gene lookup returns CDR1 SGHNT and CDR2 YYREEE (reference sequence).

J is TRBJ1-1 and V is TRBV6-1, with D unresolved. V lost 7 bases and J 5 bases, leaving 14 bases between the germline ends. Germline V gene lookup returns CDR1 MNHNS and CDR2 SASEGT. This CDR3 region has 13 residues. DNA for the CDR3: TGTGCCAGCACCCCTCTGGCGACTACTGAAGCTTTCTTT. Translated, it gives CASTPLATTEAFF.

This sequence joins TRBV4-2 and TRBJ1-2; TRBD1 aligns across 7 bases. V shed 10 bases, J shed 2 bases, and the junction held 7 bases outside the gene matches. The CDR3 consists of 13 residues. CDR1 is LGHNA, CDR2 YNFKEQ, per germline. CDR3 in amino acids: CATSPGGNYGYTF. The CDR3 DNA sequence: TGTGCCACCAGTCCAGGGGGAAACTATGGCTACACCTTC.

This chain links TRBV10-3 with TRBJ2-1; D might be TRBD2 (6 bases). Germline V gene lookup returns CDR1 ENHRY and CDR2 SYGVKD. Trimming stripped 2 bases from V and 0 bases from J, with 11 bases between. This CDR3 is 16 amino acids long. This CDR3 reads CAISEIGSASYNEQFF. CDR3 coding DNA: TGTGCCATCAGTGAGATCGGGAGTGCCTCCTACAATGAGCAGTTCTTC.

The chain uses TRBV6-5 and TRBJ2-1, with D tentatively TRBD2 (5 bases). The germline V gene has CDR1 MNHEY and CDR2 SVGAGI. This CDR3 region has 16 residues. The ends were cut back, 3 bases at V and 9 bases at J, with 21 bases in the middle. CDR3 region: CASSYLGGPGRGEQFF. The CDR3 bases are TGTGCCAGCAGTTATCTGGGCGGGCCGGGCCGGGGTGAGCAGTTCTTC.

Of note for this clone: The sample has other DNA sequences that encode this CDR3 too. This chain connects TRBV9 to TRBJ1-2; D is possibly TRBD1 (5 bases). The ends were cut back, 0 bases at V and 4 bases at J, with 10 bases in the middle. The CDR3 loop spans 14 amino acids. Germline assignment: CDR1 SGDLS and CDR2 YYNGEE. This chain's CDR3 is CASSVGEGSYGYTF. In nucleotides, the CDR3 is TGTGCCAGCAGCGTAGGGGAGGGGAGCTATGGCTACACCTTC.

J is TRBJ2-7 and V is TRBV12-5; 7 nucleotides agree with TRBD2. The germline V gene encodes CDR1 LGHNT and CDR2 FRNRAP. The CDR3 covers 16 residues. Germline trimming cut 1 base from V and 4 bases from J; bases unmatched to any gene: 10. The CDR3 DNA follows: TGTGCTAGTGGTTTGGGCGCCGCTAGCGGAGGGTACGAGCAGTACTTC. Its protein is CASGLGAASGGYEQYF.

This clone was detected a few times. J is TRBJ2-6 and V is TRBV6-5, with D uncertain. The CDR3 has 15 residues. Trimming stripped 6 bases from V and 2 bases from J, with 11 bases between. Per germline, CDR1 MNHEY and CDR2 SVGAGI. The CDR3 DNA sequence: TGTGCCAGCAGCCCATCGCTGGCTGGGGCCAACGTCCTGACTTTC. It encodes CASSPSLAGANVLTF.

This sequence joins TRBV5-5 and TRBJ1-5, with TRBD1 as a possible D gene (5 bases). The V end lost 0 bases, the J end lost 7 bases, and 17 bases lay between the germline ends. Germline V gene data show CDR1 as SGHKS and CDR2 as YYEKEE (reference sequence). The CDR3 sequence is 16 residues long. CDR3: CASSLVVSRGDQPQHF. DNA of the CDR3: TGTGCCAGCAGCTTGGTAGTTTCAAGGGGAGACCAGCCCCAGCATTTT.

As concerns this clone: A junction end diverges from the germline sequence, so it may reflect a read error. This chain joins TRBV4-1 and TRBJ2-6; possible D gene TRBD1, 6 bases. This CDR3 is 13 amino acids long. Germline loops: CDR1 MGHRA, CDR2 YSYEKL. CDR3 sequence: CASRQGQKDVLTF. The CDR3 DNA follows: TGCGCCAGCAGGCAAGGACAGAAGGACGTCCTGACTTTC.

The V gene is TRBV7-8, the J gene TRBJ2-1, with a weak D call TRBD2 (5 bases). CDR3 length: 13 amino acids. The germline V gene has CDR1 SGHVS and CDR2 FQNEAQ. The V gene lost 3 bases and the J gene lost 9 bases, with 12 bases spanning the gap. The chain's CDR3 is CASSLRTLGEQFF. For the CDR3, the DNA is TGTGCCAGCAGCTTGAGGACTCTTGGTGAGCAGTTCTTC.

This sequence joins TRBV5-1 and TRBJ1-4; no firm D call. Germline CDR1 is SGHRS and CDR2 is YFSETQ. Trimming left V 5 bases short and J 5 bases short, with 13 bases between. The CDR3 has 14 residues. The CDR3 sequence: CASSVGERNEKLFF. The CDR3 DNA sequence: TGCGCCAGCAGTGTAGGTGAAAGGAATGAAAAACTGTTTTTT.

V gene TRBV19 combines with J gene TRBJ2-7; the match to TRBD2 covers 10 bases. This CDR3 has 14 amino acids. V lost 5 bases and J lost 2; bases outside the gene matches: 3. Germline CDR1 LNHDA, CDR2 SQIVND (reference sequence). CDR3 loop: CASSPGTSAYEQYF. The CDR3 DNA reads TGTGCCAGTAGTCCTGGGACTAGCGCCTACGAGCAGTACTTC.

The rearrangement uses TRBV5-6 and TRBJ1-2; D uncertain. The CDR3 contains 12 residues. The V gene lost 0 bases and the J gene lost 7 bases, with 7 bases spanning the gap. Germline V lookup: CDR1 SGHDT, CDR2 YYEEEE. The CDR3 DNA sequence: TGTGCCAGCAGCTTGGGGTCCGCTGGCTACACCTTC. It yields the protein CASSLGSAGYTF.